This TCR beta chain comes out of a study of metastatic and nonmetastatic thyroid tumors. Study at large: From malignant and benign thyroid patients, repertoires in blood and in tumor or nodule tissue were compared. Study results and caveats: It was reported that TCR beta diversity was significantly higher in malignant thyroid tumors than benign nodules, in blood and tumor.

This clone rates as medium-sized. The antigen is undetermined. Other DNA sequences of this sample code for an identical CDR3. In the original analysis: The study took CDR3 differences across clinicopathological groups and made a distant-metastasis classifier for papillary thyroid cancer from them. TCRdb re-called the PCR reads with MiXCR. The V and J calls here are based on TCRdb, not the publication. This sample has over 15,000 clones, with about 33% found just once. All patients were untreated before thyroid surgery. Trimming pared 3 bases from V and 2 bases from J, leaving 9 bases between. Germline CDR1 DFQATT, CDR2 SNEGSKA (reference sequence). The CDR3 covers 13 residues.

This chain uses TRBV20-1 with TRBJ2-3, with D tentatively TRBD2 (5 bases). Sequencing was carried out using tumor tissue. The sequence derives from a female donor with papillary thyroid cancer or a benign thyroid nodule (not recorded which). Some clones in this sample may be carry-over from other donors' samples. The CDR3 DNA follows: TGCAGTGCTAGGGACTCTACCACAGATACGCAGTATTTT. This gives the protein CSARDSTTDTQYF.